The next 28 T cell receptor beta chains were all read from a single sample in a study of breast tumors, draining lymph nodes, adjacent tissues. One entry per CDR3 protein results from TCRdb running MiXCR on the multiplex PCR reads. Here the sample spans 150,000 to 200,000 distinct CDR3 sequences, around a third being singletons. Axillary draining lymph nodes of breast cancer patients supplied the node samples. Material for sequencing was axillary lymph node tissue. Source of these receptors: a female donor with breast cancer. Some clones in this sample may be carry-over from other donors' samples.

V usage is TRBV19 and J usage is TRBJ1-1, with 7 bases identical to TRBD1. The CDR3 has 13 amino acids. Germline-derived CDR1 and CDR2 are LNHDA and SQIVND (reference sequence). Germline trimming cut 6 bases from V and 4 bases from J; bases unmatched to any gene: 5. CDR3 loop: CASRGQHITEAFF. The CDR3 DNA follows: TGTGCCAGTAGGGGACAGCACATCACTGAAGCTTTCTTT.

This clonotype has ten or more counts. In DNA, the CDR3 is TGTGCCAGCAGCCGATCGGGGGTCCACGAGCAGTACTTC. Translated, it gives CASSRSGVHEQYF. This sequence joins TRBV11-3 and TRBJ2-7, with a weak D call TRBD2 (6 bases). CDR1 is SGHNT, CDR2 YENEEA, per germline. The CDR3 has 13 residues. V dropped 5 bases and J dropped 5 bases, with 13 bases sitting between them. Looking up the rest from reference TRBV11-3 and TRBJ2-7 gives the full variable domain: EAGVVQSPRYKIIEKKQPVAFWCNPISGHNTLYWYLQNLGQGPELLIRYENEEAVDDSQLPKDRFSAERLKGVDSTLKIQPAELGDSAVYLCASSRSGVHEQYFGPGTRLTVT.

The chain joins TRBV20-1 to TRBJ1-4; 7 bases line up with TRBD1. The CDR3 has 15 residues. With 5 bases clipped from V and 2 bases from J, the junction kept 8 bases outside the gene matches. Per the germline V gene, CDR1 is DFQATT and CDR2 is SNEGSKA (reference sequence). CDR3 region: CSALTGEATNEKLFF. The DNA of the CDR3 is TGCAGTGCTCTCACAGGGGAAGCGACTAATGAAAAACTGTTTTTT.

This clonotype was counted many times. The chain has TRBV10-3 and TRBJ2-2, with TRBD2 matching over 10 bases. The CDR3 loop spans 14 amino acids. The germline V gene encodes CDR1 ENHRY and CDR2 SYGVKD. V trimming: 10 bases; J trimming: 7 bases; junction bases outside the gene matches: 9. DNA for the CDR3: TGTGCCACCCTAGCGGGAGCTCTGGGCGGGGAGCTGTTTTTT. As protein: CATLAGALGGELFF.

There are many counts of this clonotype. V gene TRBV12-3 or TRBV12-4 combines with J gene TRBJ2-7; D uncertain. V was cut by 9 bases and J by 3 bases, with 15 bases left in between. There are 13 residues in the CDR3. The CDR3 DNA follows: TGTGCCAGTGCCGAAGGCTACAGCTACGAGCAGTACTTC. Translated, it gives CASAEGYSYEQYF.

This clonotype showed up many times. J is TRBJ1-4 and V is TRBV7-9, with D possibly matching TRBD1 (5 bases). From germline, CDR1 is SEHNR and CDR2 FQNEAQ (reference sequence). Trimming took 11 bases from V and 8 from J, leaving 21 bases between them. This CDR3 has 14 amino acids. The chain's CDR3 is CAAQGGLWGEKLFF. DNA of the CDR3: TGTGCCGCTCAGGGCGGCTTATGGGGGGAAAAACTGTTTTTT. The full variable domain, completed using reference TRBV7-9 and TRBJ1-4, is DTGVSQNPRHKITKRGQNVTFRCDPISEHNRLYWYRQTLGQGPEFLTYFQNEAQLEKSRLLSDRFSAERPKGSFSTLEIQRTEQGDSAMYLCAAQGGLWGEKLFFGSGTQLSVL.

This clonotype was recorded a few times. This may be a read error: a much more frequent sequence differs by one nucleotide. The chain combines TRBV7-9 with TRBJ1-2; D perhaps matches TRBD1 (5 bases). CDR1 and CDR2 from the germline V gene are SEHNR and FQNEAQ (reference sequence). The CDR3 spans 14 residues. This CDR3 reads CAGSPRGRDYGYTF. CDR3 in DNA: TGTGCCGGCAGCCCTCGGGGCAGGGACTATGGCTACACCTTC.

Concerning this clonotype: The junction departs from the called germline gene at one end, perhaps through a read error. The genes are TRBV20-1 and TRBJ1-1; D is unclear. Germline V gene data show CDR1 as DFQATT and CDR2 as SNEGSKA (reference sequence). The CDR3 extends over 11 amino acids. CDR3 region: CSARDWSEASF. The CDR3 DNA follows: TGCAGTGCTAGAGATTGGTCTGAAGCTTCCTTT.

The J gene is TRBJ1-1, the V gene TRBV25-1; D remains unclear. Trimming shortened V by 8 bases and J by 0 bases, and 4 bases separated the two germline ends. Germline CDR1 reads MGHDK; CDR2 reads SYGVNS. This CDR3 spans 11 amino acids. CDR3 protein: CASAMNTEAFF. The DNA of the CDR3 is TGTGCCAGCGCCATGAACACTGAAGCTTTCTTT. Full variable domain (remainder filled in from reference TRBV25-1 and TRBJ1-1): EADIYQTPRYLVIGTGKKITLECSQTMGHDKMYWYQQDPGMELHLIHYSYGVNSTEKGDLSSESTVSRIRTEHFPLTLESARPSHTSQYLCASAMNTEAFFGQGTRLTVV.

The genes are TRBV27 and TRBJ1-4; perhaps TRBD1 as D (5 bases). The V gene lost 6 bases and the J gene lost 6 bases, with 17 bases spanning the gap. The CDR3 runs 15 residues. Germline V gene lookup returns CDR1 MNHEY and CDR2 SMNVEV (reference sequence). Here the CDR3 DNA reads TGTGCCAGCAGAGGCGGGGAGGGGTCGCATGAAAAACTGTTTTTT. Its protein is CASRGGEGSHEKLFF. The variable domain in full, with the rest retrieved from reference TRBV27 and TRBJ1-4, is EAQVTQNPRYLITVTGKKLTVTCSQNMNHEYMSWYRQDPGLGLRQIYYSMNVEVTDKGDVPEGYKVSRKEKRNFPLILESPSPNQTSLYFCASRGGEGSHEKLFFGSGTQLSVL.

The CDR3 DNA sequence: TGTGCCAGCAGTCCCCTTGGGAGCTATGGCTACACCTTC. Encoded protein: CASSPLGSYGYTF. The rearrangement uses TRBV27 and TRBJ1-2; D remains ambiguous. Trimming shortened V by 5 bases and J by 4 bases, and 11 bases separated the two germline ends. Germline V gives CDR1 MNHEY, CDR2 SMNVEV (reference sequence). This CDR3 region has 13 residues.

In its sample, this clonotype was seen many times. The CDR3 DNA reads as TGTGCCACTCGGGACAGGGCAACCGGGGAGCTGTTTTTT. Amino acids: CATRDRATGELFF. The chain couples TRBV24-1 to TRBJ2-2; 9 bases match TRBD1. Germline CDR1 is KGHDR and CDR2 is SFDVKD. CDR3 length: 13 amino acids. V lost 10 bases and J lost 5; bases outside the gene matches: 4.

This clonotype was recorded a few times. V gene TRBV11-1 combines with J gene TRBJ1-2, with D possibly being TRBD1 (5 bases). CDR1 is SGHAT and CDR2 is FQDESV in the germline V gene (reference sequence). There are 14 residues in the CDR3. The V and J ends lost 4 bases and 8 bases respectively, with 17 bases between them. As DNA, the CDR3 is TGTGCCAGCAGCTCCCAAGAAGGGGCCGGGGGCTACACCTTC. Translating gives CASSSQEGAGGYTF.

By share, this clonotype counts as medium-sized (0.01 to 0.1%). The chain has TRBV9 and TRBJ1-6, with D hard to call. The germline CDR1 and CDR2 sequences are SGDLS and YYNGEE. V lost 3 bases to trimming and J lost 4 bases, with 8 bases between them. The CDR3 loop spans 14 amino acids. The CDR3 DNA follows: TGTGCCAGCAGCGAAGAGGCGTATAATTCACCCCTCCACTTT. Translation: CASSEEAYNSPLHF. The whole variable domain, remainder taken from reference TRBV9 and TRBJ1-6, is DSGVTQTPKHLITATGQRVTLRCSPRSGDLSVYWYQQSLDQGLQFLIQYYNGEERAKGNILERFSAQQFPDLHSELNLSSLELGDSALYFCASSEEAYNSPLHFGNGTRLTVT.

The rearrangement uses TRBV24-1 and TRBJ2-3; unclear D gene. Germline V CDR1 and CDR2: KGHDR, SFDVKD. The CDR3 has 15 residues. In DNA form, the CDR3 reads TGTGCTAGAGATGGCACGCGTCTTGGCGCAGATACGCAGTATTTT. Encoded protein: CARDGTRLGADTQYF.

This clonotype was seen a few times. The CDR3 DNA reads TGTGCCAGCAGTGAACCAGCAGGGTTTTCCTACGAGCAGTACTTC. Its protein is CASSEPAGFSYEQYF. The chain couples TRBV6-1 to TRBJ2-7; tentative D call: TRBD1 (5 bases). The CDR3 has 15 residues. The germline V and J ends were trimmed by 2 bases and 1 base, with 12 bases remaining between them. Germline V gene sequence: CDR1 MNHNS, CDR2 SASEGT.

There are a few counts of this clonotype. CDR3: CASSVRGKSTGELFF. Here the CDR3 DNA reads TGTGCCAGCAGTGTCAGGGGAAAAAGCACCGGGGAGCTGTTTTTT. This sequence joins TRBV6-1 and TRBJ2-2; D possibly corresponds to TRBD1 (6 bases). The germline V gene encodes CDR1 MNHNS and CDR2 SASEGT. Between the trimmed V and J ends, which lost 4 bases and 4 bases, there was a span of 13 bases. This CDR3 spans 15 amino acids.

Comments on this clonotype: One junction end disagrees with the germline gene, perhaps due to a read error. This sequence joins TRBV6-5 and TRBJ2-1; 9 bases align to TRBD2. The germline V gene has CDR1 MNHEY and CDR2 SVGAGI. The CDR3 extends over 15 amino acids. CDR3 residues: CASSFGLAGINEQLF. CDR3 DNA: TGTGCCAGCAGTTTCGGGCTAGCGGGGATAAATGAGCAGCTCTTC.

The chain couples TRBV27 to TRBJ2-7; D may be TRBD2 (7 bases). V lost 5 bases and J lost 5, with 19 bases in between. Germline V CDR1 and CDR2: MNHEY, SMNVEV (reference sequence). This CDR3 contains 15 residues. CDR3 residues: CASSPMGGQVHEQYF. The CDR3 bases are TGTGCCAGCAGTCCGATGGGGGGGCAGGTCCACGAGCAGTACTTC.

This rearrangement joins TRBV24-1 to TRBJ2-1; possibly TRBD2 for D (5 bases). Trimming took off 12 bases at V and 8 bases at J, with 25 bases between the two ends. CDR3 length: 15 residues. Germline V lookup: CDR1 KGHDR, CDR2 SFDVKD. The CDR3 here is CAAGPGLSSIDEQFF. CDR3 nucleotides: TGTGCCGCTGGACCAGGACTCAGCAGTATCGATGAGCAGTTCTTC.

Points on this clonotype: This may be a read error: a much more frequent sequence differs by one nucleotide. The V gene is TRBV11-2, the J gene TRBJ1-2, with no clear D. Looked up from germline, CDR1 is SGHAT and CDR2 is FQNNGV. V lost 3 bases and J lost 7, with 12 bases in between. This CDR3 has 13 amino acids. CDR3 in DNA: TGTGCCAGCAGCTTCGGGGAAGCCTTTGGCTACACCTTC. Translation gives CASSFGEAFGYTF.

A single count supports this clonotype. The CDR3 DNA reads TGTGCCAGTTTAATGAACACTGAAGCTTTCTTT. Its translation: CASLMNTEAFF. V is TRBV18 and J is TRBJ1-1; D gene unclear. Germline V CDR1 and CDR2: KGHSH, LQKENI. V dropped 9 bases and J dropped 0 bases, with 5 bases sitting between them. The CDR3 loop spans 11 amino acids.

The sample holds many counts of this clonotype. This rearrangement joins TRBV6-5 to TRBJ2-2, with a tentative D call TRBD1 (5 bases). This CDR3 has 15 residues. The V end lost 6 bases, the J end lost 0 bases, and 11 bases lay between the germline ends. The germline V gene encodes CDR1 MNHEY and CDR2 SVGAGI. The DNA of the CDR3 is TGTGCCAGCAGCCAGGGTATCGCGAACACCGGGGAGCTGTTTTTT. Translated: CASSQGIANTGELFF.

As to this clonotype: Germline is not matched at one junction end, which may reflect a read error. The chain is built from TRBV6-2 or TRBV6-3 and TRBJ2-7; D might be TRBD1 (5 bases). CDR1 and CDR2 from the germline V gene are MNHEY and SVGEGT. This CDR3 is 14 amino acids long. The CDR3 sequence: CDSSYQQATTEQYF. CDR3 nucleotides: TGTGACAGCAGTTACCAACAGGCCACCACCGAGCAGTACTTC.

Ten or more counts support this clonotype. The chain combines TRBV24-1 with TRBJ2-2, with 7 bases identical to TRBD1. The J segment lost 2 bases and the V segment lost 4 bases, leaving 6 bases of the junction unmatched. Per germline, CDR1 KGHDR and CDR2 SFDVKD. This CDR3 contains 16 residues. The CDR3 loop reads CATSDPGQPNTGELFF. CDR3 sequence (DNA): TGTGCCACCAGTGACCCGGGACAGCCCAACACCGGGGAGCTGTTTTTT.

This clonotype has ten or more counts. The rearrangement links TRBV7-9 to TRBJ2-5; maybe TRBD1 (6 bases). Germline V gene data show CDR1 as SEHNR and CDR2 as FQNEAQ (reference sequence). The CDR3 totals 15 residues. Trimming shortened V by 5 bases and J by 5 bases, and 18 bases separated the two germline ends. CDR3 in DNA: TGTGCCAGCAGCCTCGCCAGGGGAAGAGGTGAGACCCAGTACTTC. Amino acids: CASSLARGRGETQYF.

Ten or more counts support this clonotype. The chain combines TRBV6-2 or TRBV6-3 with TRBJ2-3; maybe TRBD2 (5 bases). Germline V gene data show CDR1 as MNHEY and CDR2 as SVGEGT. Between the trimmed V and J ends, which lost 2 bases and 1 base, there was a span of 10 bases. CDR3 length: 15 amino acids. The CDR3 spells CASSYDGRGTDTQYF. The CDR3 bases are TGTGCCAGCAGTTACGACGGGCGGGGCACAGATACGCAGTATTTT.

This sequence joins TRBV27 and TRBJ2-7; 7 bases are a match to TRBD1. CDR1 and CDR2 (germline): MNHEY, SMNVEV (reference sequence). The CDR3 runs to 17 residues. V trimming: 5 bases; J trimming: 3 bases; junction bases outside the gene matches: 16. The CDR3 nucleotides read TGTGCCAGCAGTCCCCCAGACAGGGTCGGGCTCCTCTACGAGCAGTACTTC. It is translated as CASSPPDRVGLLYEQYF.